The rows below give T cell receptor beta chains drawn from one sample of a study of human T cells and chemical hapten exposure. TCRdb reprocessed the RACE reads with MiXCR, giving one entry per CDR3 protein. The sample consists of tens of thousands of distinct CDR3 sequences, 10% of them appearing once. Specimen: whole blood, collected in connection with sensitization to the hapten diphenylcyclopropenone (DPC). Receptors originate from a man aged 25 to 45 with alopecia areata. Some clones in this sample may be carry-over from other donors' samples. CDR3s include the opening cysteine and the closing phenylalanine or tryptophan. D genes are given only for firm matches. Clone size is given for some rows only: seen once, a few or many times, or a class if the clone is expanded.

TRBJ1-1 few - TRBV18 CASSPPSPPSTEAFF TGTGCCAGCTCACCTCCAAGCCCCCCGTCCACTGAAGCTTTCTTT
TRBJ2-3 many TRBD2 TRBV9 CASSRTSGTTDTQYF TGTGCCAGCAGCCGGACTAGCGGGACCACAGATACGCAGTATTTT
TRBJ2-1 few - TRBV12-3/TRBV12-4 CASSLNGALRDEQFF TGTGCCAGCAGTTTGAACGGGGCCTTACGGGATGAGCAGTTCTTC
TRBJ2-3 - - TRBV5-1 CASRFEGITDTQYF TGCGCCAGCAGGTTCGAAGGAATTACAGATACGCAGTATTTT
TRBJ2-3 many TRBD2 TRBV7-2 CASSTGTTDLSTQYF TGTGCCAGCAGCACCGGGACTACCGACTTGAGTACGCAGTATTTT
TRBJ1-4 - - TRBV18 CASSPRTALTNEELFF TGTGCCAGCTCACCACGCACCGCCCTGACTAATGAAGAACTGTTTTTT
TRBJ2-3 many - TRBV5-5 CASSLELFSDTQYF TGTGCCAGCAGCTTGGAGTTGTTCTCAGATACGCAGTATTTT
TRBJ2-7 many TRBD1 TRBV5-1 CASSLGQSYEQYF TGTGCCAGCAGCTTGGGACAGTCATACGAGCAGTACTTC
TRBJ2-5 few TRBD2 TRBV5-6 CASLPSGISGETQYF TGTGCCAGCCTTCCTAGCGGGATCTCAGGAGAGACCCAGTACTTC
TRBJ2-1 many - TRBV6-2/TRBV6-3 CASSYGRNTHEQFF TGTGCCAGCAGTTACGGCCGGAATACCCATGAGCAGTTCTTC
TRBJ1-4 many - TRBV7-6 CASSRLNEKLFF TGTGCCAGCAGCCGTCTTAATGAAAAACTGTTTTTT
TRBJ2-2 many - TRBV11-3 CASSLSDTGELFF TGTGCCAGCAGCTTATCAGACACCGGGGAGCTGTTTTTT
TRBJ1-6 many - TRBV12-3/TRBV12-4 CASSSSSYNSPLHF TGTGCCAGCAGTTCTAGTTCCTATAATTCACCCCTCCACTTT
TRBJ2-3 many TRBD2 TRBV11-2 CASSLIAGASTDTQYF TGTGCCAGCAGCTTAATAGCGGGGGCCAGCACAGATACGCAGTATTTT
TRBJ1-5 few - TRBV9 CASSVGPTEQPQHF TGTGCCAGCAGCGTAGGCCCAACGGAGCAGCCCCAGCATTTT
TRBJ1-3 many - TRBV27 CASSLRGHGNTIYF TGTGCCAGCAGCCTTCGAGGGCATGGAAACACCATATATTTT
TRBJ2-3 few TRBD2 TRBV7-6 CASSLGAGVRTDTQYF TGTGCCAGCAGCTTAGGGGCGGGGGTGCGCACAGATACGCAGTATTTT
TRBJ2-4 few TRBD1 TRBV9 CASSVEGTGLNIQYF TGTGCCAGCAGCGTAGAGGGGACAGGGTTAAACATTCAGTACTTC
TRBJ2-1 few TRBD2 TRBV5-4 CASSAPGRDEQFF TGTGCCAGCAGCGCCCCCGGGAGGGATGAGCAGTTCTTC
TRBJ2-6 - - TRBV11-3 CASSLVALSGANVLTF TGTGCCAGCAGCTTAGTAGCTCTCTCTGGGGCCAACGTCCTGACTTTC
TRBJ2-1 many TRBD2 TRBV6-5 CASSWTLAGVSEQFF TGTGCCAGCAGTTGGACACTAGCGGGAGTCTCGGAGCAGTTCTTC
TRBJ1-5 many - TRBV6-1 CASSETDSQPQHF TGTGCCAGCAGTGAGACAGACTCGCAGCCCCAGCATTTT
TRBJ1-6 many - TRBV18 CASSGLSRHSPLHF TGTGCCAGCTCAGGGCTGAGCCGACATTCACCCCTCCACTTT
TRBJ1-1 - - TRBV7-6 CASSSFGVEGDTEAFF TGTGCCAGCAGCTCCTTTGGGGTCGAGGGGGACACTGAAGCTTTCTTT
TRBJ2-1 many - TRBV10-1 CASSEKTDRLEQFF TGCGCCAGCAGTGAGAAAACCGATAGACTGGAGCAGTTCTTC
TRBJ2-1 few - TRBV20-1 CSAYPELAYNEQFF TGCAGTGCTTATCCGGAACTAGCATACAATGAGCAGTTCTTC
TRBJ1-6 many - TRBV6-5 CASRPGPPGQSSYNSPLHF TGTGCCAGCAGACCCGGCCCTCCAGGACAAAGCTCCTATAATTCACCCCTCCACTTT
TRBJ1-1 few - TRBV11-1 CASSLRPGTEAFF TGTGCCAGCAGCCTCCGCCCTGGGACTGAAGCTTTCTTT
TRBJ1-5 many - TRBV12-3/TRBV12-4 CASSFVGISNQPQHF TGTGCCAGCAGTTTCGTGGGAATTAGCAATCAGCCCCAGCATTTT
TRBJ2-1 many TRBD2 TRBV11-2 CASRATSGHNEQFF TGTGCCAGCAGGGCGACTAGCGGCCACAATGAGCAGTTCTTC
TRBJ2-6 many - TRBV11-2 CASSLSHGANVLTF TGTGCCAGCAGCTTATCGCATGGGGCCAACGTCCTGACTTTC
TRBJ2-1 - TRBD2 TRBV3-1 CASSQKGLAAVEQFF TGTGCCAGCAGCCAAAAGGGACTAGCTGCGGTTGAGCAGTTCTTC
TRBJ2-3 many TRBD1 TRBV7-9 CASSAQGAFRTDTQYF TGTGCCAGCAGCGCCCAGGGGGCGTTTAGAACAGATACGCAGTATTTT
TRBJ1-1 many - TRBV6-2/TRBV6-3 CASSYRLEGLSREAFF TGTGCCAGCAGTTACCGCTTAGAGGGGTTAAGCAGAGAAGCTTTCTTT
TRBJ1-3 few - TRBV9 CASSVAGSGNTIYF TGTGCCAGCAGCGTAGCAGGCTCTGGAAACACCATATATTTT
TRBJ2-2 many - TRBV2 CASSEYGAGIWGNTGELFF TGTGCCAGCAGTGAATACGGCGCGGGAATTTGGGGGAACACCGGGGAGCTGTTTTTT
TRBJ1-5 many - TRBV2 CASTQGFLQPQHF TGTGCCAGCACACAGGGTTTCCTCCAGCCCCAGCATTTT
TRBJ2-3 - TRBD2 TRBV6-2/TRBV6-3 CASSYTSGPTDTQYF TGTGCCAGCAGTTATACTAGCGGACCCACAGATACGCAGTATTTT
TRBJ2-1 many TRBD2 TRBV7-6 CASSLTSGFAYNEQFF TGTGCCAGCAGCCTCACTAGCGGATTTGCGTACAATGAGCAGTTCTTC
TRBJ2-4 once - TRBV5-6 CASSLWRGPGATKNIQYF TGTGCCAGCAGCTTGTGGCGGGGGCCGGGAGCGACCAAAAACATTCAGTACTTC
TRBJ1-2 - - TRBV5-3 CARSFKPDRSMVVVPYGYTF TGTGCCAGAAGCTTCAAACCGGACAGATCTATGGTAGTTGTACCGTATGGCTACACCTTC
TRBJ2-7 - - TRBV7-9 CASSLMSGGYEQYF TGTGCCAGCAGCTTAATGTCTGGGGGGTACGAGCAGTACTTC
TRBJ1-1 many - TRBV12-3/TRBV12-4 CASSLVGGRTEAFF TGTGCCAGCAGTTTAGTCGGGGGCCGGACTGAAGCTTTCTTT
TRBJ2-1 few TRBD1 TRBV4-3 CASSQDAGTGGNEQFF TGCGCCAGCAGCCAAGATGCGGGAACAGGGGGCAATGAGCAGTTCTTC
TRBJ2-7 few TRBD2 TRBV12-3/TRBV12-4 CASSYGGSSYEQYF TGTGCCAGCAGTTACGGGGGGAGCTCCTACGAGCAGTACTTC